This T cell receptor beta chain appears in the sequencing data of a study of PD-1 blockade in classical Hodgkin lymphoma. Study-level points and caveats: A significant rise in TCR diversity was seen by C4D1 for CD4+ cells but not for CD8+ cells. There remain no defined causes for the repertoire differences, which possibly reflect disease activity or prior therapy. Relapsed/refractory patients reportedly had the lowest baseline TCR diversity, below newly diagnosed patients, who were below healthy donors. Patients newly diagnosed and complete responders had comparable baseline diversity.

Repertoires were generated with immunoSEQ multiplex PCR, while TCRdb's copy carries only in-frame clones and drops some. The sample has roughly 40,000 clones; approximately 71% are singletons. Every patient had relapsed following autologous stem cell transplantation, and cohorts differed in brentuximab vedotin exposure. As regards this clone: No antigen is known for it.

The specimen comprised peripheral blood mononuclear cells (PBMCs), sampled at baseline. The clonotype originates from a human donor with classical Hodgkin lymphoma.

In DNA, the CDR3 is TGTGCCAGCAGCTCCCCACGGACGGGGTATGCGCCGTTCTTC. It encodes CASSSPRTGYAPFF. V gene TRBV7-9 combines with J gene TRBJ2-1; TRBD2 might be the D (5 bases). Germline V lookup: CDR1 SEHNR, CDR2 FQNEAQ (reference sequence). V lost 4 bases to trimming and J lost 15 bases, with 22 bases between them. This CDR3 spans 14 amino acids.